The clone carrying this T cell receptor beta chain was seen a handful of times. Its antigen is unidentified. The data derive from a study of vaccination and CD4 T cells after COVID-19. Study-wide context: Six male and four female convalescents took part, two of them Hispanic.

V gave up 7 bases and J gave up 8 bases, with 11 bases separating them. This CDR3 contains 11 residues. CDR1 is SEHNR, CDR2 FQNEAQ, per germline (reference sequence). Sequence data for DNA of cultured CD4+ T cells were generated by the Oncomine TCR Beta short-read assay. Cultured CD4+ T cells yielded the extracted genomic DNA. TCRdb re-called the PCR reads through MiXCR, storing one row per CDR3 protein. Counted here are around 20,000 distinct CDR3 sequences, about three quarters occurring once; the ten biggest clones make up around 8.9%. Treatment given: roughly 11-day PBMC culture with coronavirus spike peptide pools or control peptides (ViraFEST assay). Over 1.5 million PBMCs went into each well for culture with approximately 10 IU/ml IL-2 and about 10 ug/ml peptide pools.

The receptor comes from a human donor who had recovered from COVID-19. The chain is built from TRBV7-9 and TRBJ1-1; the D is unclear. Sequencing used CD4+ T cells from blood, cultured in vitro. As DNA, the CDR3 is TGTGCCAGCACTCTTGAGGGAGAAGCTTTCTTT. This codes for CASTLEGEAFF. The full variable domain, rest sourced from reference TRBV7-9 and TRBJ1-1, is DTGVSQNPRHKITKRGQNVTFRCDPISEHNRLYWYRQTLGQGPEFLTYFQNEAQLEKSRLLSDRFSAERPKGSFSTLEIQRTEQGDSAMYLCASTLEGEAFFGQGTRLTVV.